This T cell receptor (beta chain) derives from a study of STAT5B mutations in CD4+ large granular lymphocyte leukemia. Findings and limits, study-wide: Top patient clones used TRBV06 genes more often: 8/27 versus 2/35 in controls.

Some clones are missing from TCRdb's copy, which holds only in-frame ones; the method was immunoSEQ multiplex PCR. The sample has about 33,000 clones, roughly 76% seen once. The CDR3 consists of 13 residues. The V end lost 3 bases, the J end lost 0 bases, and 6 bases lay between the germline ends. Germline CDR1 and CDR2: MNHEY and SMNVEV (reference sequence). This clone was detected a few times. Its antigen remains unknown. The sequencing sample was made of CD4+ T cells from blood buffy coats. V is TRBV27 and J is TRBJ2-7; D uncertain. The sequence was collected from a human donor in good health. The CDR3: CASSFHYSYEQYF. The CDR3 DNA reads as TGTGCCAGCAGTTTCCACTACTCCTACGAGCAGTACTTC.